The 5 T cell receptor beta chains below were found in one sample sequenced in a study of cytomegalovirus exposure and HLA in healthy donors. The primer mix had 60 Vbeta and 13 Jbeta primers. Profiled with immunoSEQ multiplex PCR; TCRdb holds only in-frame clones, not every one. Of over 150,000 clones listed, almost 80% are singletons. Input material: PBMCs. These receptors were obtained from a woman in her forties or fifties in good health and CMV-seronegative.

This chain connects TRBV5-4 to TRBJ2-5, with TRBD2 as a possible D gene (6 bases). The last part of the DNA fits TRBJ2-7 better; the J call may be wrong. This CDR3 comprises 16 residues. Germline loops: CDR1 SGHNT, CDR2 YYREEE (reference sequence). The CDR3 reads CASSLGFLGGSYEQYF. DNA of the CDR3: TGTGCCAGCAGCTTGGGTTTTTTGGGAGGATCCTACGAGCAGTACTTC.

The chain employs TRBV7-2 and TRBJ2-2, with 8 positions matching TRBD1. CDR3 length: 15 amino acids. V gave up 11 bases and J gave up 2 bases; unmatched junction bases: 10. CDR1 SGHTA and CDR2 FQGNSA come from the germline V gene. For the CDR3, the DNA is TGTGCCTGGGGGCGACAGGGGTTTAACACCGGGGAGCTGTTTTTT. This sequence encodes CAWGRQGFNTGELFF.

The chain employs TRBV18 and TRBJ1-5; D not certain. The germline V and J ends were trimmed by 2 bases and 5 bases, with 7 bases remaining between them. The CDR3 runs to 13 residues. Per the germline V gene, CDR1 is KGHSH and CDR2 is LQKENI. The CDR3 DNA reads TGTGCCAGCTCACCATCGATAGATCAGCCCCAGCATTTT. Translated: CASSPSIDQPQHF.

This chain links TRBV10-3 with TRBJ2-2; 10 bases line up with TRBD1. Trimming removed 3 bases from V and 5 bases from J; junction bases left unmatched: 3. Germline CDR1 is ENHRY and CDR2 is SYGVKD. The CDR3 covers 15 residues. CDR3 DNA: TGTGCCATCAGTGAACAGGGACAGGGGACCGGGGAGCTGTTTTTT. This sequence encodes CAISEQGQGTGELFF.

The chain combines TRBV7-6 with TRBJ2-5; 8 nucleotides align to TRBD1. The tail of the sequence fits TRBJ2-7 better, so the J call may be wrong. The CDR3 is 16 residues long. Germline-derived CDR1 and CDR2 are SGHVS and FNYEAQ. The CDR3 loop is CASSLASRGQTHEQYF. The CDR3 nucleotides read TGTGCCAGCAGCTTAGCGAGCAGGGGGCAAACCCACGAGCAGTACTTC.